The entry below describes one TCR beta chain. It lacks a known antigen. Nothing much larger sits one base from this clone, and base qualities are not available. These data are taken from a study of T cell changes during pregnancy in multiple sclerosis (dated by TCRdb to about 2019). For the wider study: The study examined how the T cell repertoire changed over the course of pregnancy in women with multiple sclerosis.

The method behind the library was the immunoSEQ multiplex PCR assay. TCRdb obtained this table from immuneACCESS and retained in-frame rearrangements with V and J assigned. These tables miss some clones; where compared with another copy, unresolved V genes account for less than half of the shortfall, and the remainder is unexplained. The sample table records over 35,000 clones; about 94% of these occur just once. The ten largest make up roughly 8.1% of the sample. The CDR3 numbers 15 residues from cysteine through phenylalanine. Only the CDR3 DNA stays, 45 bases, in frame from base 1. V is pruned by 3 bases and J by 2 bases, leaving 5 bases of the junction without a gene match. CDR1 SGDLS and CDR2 YYNGEE are derived from the germline V gene.

The specimen was CD8+ T cells from peripheral blood mononuclear cells, collected in the third trimester of pregnancy. The V and J segments used are TRBV9 and TRBJ2-5, with TRBD2 matching 9 junction bases. The sequence came from a female donor with multiple sclerosis, enrolled in a pregnancy study. The DNA sequence reads TGTGCCAGCAGCGCAACCGGACTAGCGCAAGAGACCCAGTACTTC. Its product reads: CASSATGLAQETQYF.